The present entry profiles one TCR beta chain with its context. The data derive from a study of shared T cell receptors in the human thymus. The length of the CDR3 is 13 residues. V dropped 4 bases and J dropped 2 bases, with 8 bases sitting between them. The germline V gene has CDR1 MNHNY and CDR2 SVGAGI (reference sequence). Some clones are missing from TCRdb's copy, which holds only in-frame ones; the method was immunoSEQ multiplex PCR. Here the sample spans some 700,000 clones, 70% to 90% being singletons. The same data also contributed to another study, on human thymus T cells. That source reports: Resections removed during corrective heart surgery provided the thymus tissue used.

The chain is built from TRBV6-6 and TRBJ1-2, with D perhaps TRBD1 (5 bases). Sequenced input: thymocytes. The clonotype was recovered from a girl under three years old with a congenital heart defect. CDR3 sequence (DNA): TGTGCCAGCAGTTCAGCAGGGAACTATGGCTACACCTTC. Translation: CASSSAGNYGYTF.